The T cell receptor beta chain described here comes from a study of blood T cell repertoires in COVID-19. Participants, roughly 18 to 89 years old, spanned around 25 US areas. Study processing details: Amplification with reference gene primers provided the estimates of nucleated cell counts. Using immunoSEQ multiplex PCR, the repertoire was profiled, and TCRdb retains in-frame clones only, with some absent. The V and J calls and clone size come from that table; D and trimming were worked out from the DNA. The table records under 300,000 clones, 85% to 90% of them present only once. J gave up 5 bases and V 5 bases, and 10 bases lay outside the gene matches. This CDR3 comprises 16 residues. The germline V gene has CDR1 SGHVS and CDR2 FQNEAQ.

V usage is TRBV7-8 and J usage is TRBJ2-3, with TRBD2 matching over 10 bases. Input material: PBMCs or T cells enriched from blood (not recorded which). The clonotype comes from a woman aged 18-29 years who had recovered from COVID-19. Here the CDR3 DNA reads TGTGCCAGCAGCCCTAGGGATAGCGGGGGGCAAGATACGCAGTATTTT. Residues: CASSPRDSGGQDTQYF.